The present entry profiles one TCR beta chain with its context. The antigen remains undetermined. These data belong to a study of prognosis after radiotherapy for stage I lung cancer. The CDR3 is 20 residues long. J lost 4 bases, V lost 4 bases, and 18 bases had no gene match. Germline V CDR1 and CDR2: MNHNS, SASEGT. Study-wide points: In patients who developed distant metastases, Shannon entropy measured after stereotactic body radiation therapy was lower, and baseline Shannon entropy was not associated with metastases. In patients with versus without metastases, TRBV and TRBJ gene usage reportedly differed.

From genomic DNA, two-round multiplex PCR was used to amplify TCR beta CDR3. Gene-specific primers for each TRBV and TRBJ gene drove first-round PCR. TCRdb reanalysed the multiplex PCR reads using MiXCR and keeps one entry per CDR3 protein. The sample comprises roughly 25,000 distinct CDR3 sequences, about 30% of which are singletons, and 30% to 45% rests with the top ten. The TCR sequence derives from a donor aged 50 or older with non-small cell lung cancer. The sample here was PBMCs, taken before or after stereotactic body radiation therapy (not recorded which). The chain employs TRBV6-1 and TRBJ2-7; TRBD2 agrees at 14 bases. This chain's CDR3 is CASSASGTAGLAGGLYEQYF. The CDR3, as DNA: TGTGCCAGCAGTGCTTCCGGGACGGCCGGACTAGCGGGGGGACTTTACGAGCAGTACTTC.